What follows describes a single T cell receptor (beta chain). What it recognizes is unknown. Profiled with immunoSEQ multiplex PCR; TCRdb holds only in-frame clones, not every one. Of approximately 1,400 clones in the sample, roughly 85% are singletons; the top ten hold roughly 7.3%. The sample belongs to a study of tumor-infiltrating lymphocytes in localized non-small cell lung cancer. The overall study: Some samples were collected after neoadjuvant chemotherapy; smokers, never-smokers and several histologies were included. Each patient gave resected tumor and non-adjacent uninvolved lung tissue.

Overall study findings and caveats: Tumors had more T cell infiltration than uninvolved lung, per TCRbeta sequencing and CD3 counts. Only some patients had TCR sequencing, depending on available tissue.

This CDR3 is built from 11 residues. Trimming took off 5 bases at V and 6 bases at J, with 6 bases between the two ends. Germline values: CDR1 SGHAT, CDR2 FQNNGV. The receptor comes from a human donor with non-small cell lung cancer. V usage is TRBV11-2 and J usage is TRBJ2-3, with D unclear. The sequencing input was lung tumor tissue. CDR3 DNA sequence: TGTGCCAGCAGCCCCCACGATACGCAGTATTTT. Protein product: CASSPHDTQYF.